A single sample gave rise to the 11 T cell receptor beta chains below, sequenced in a study of T cells after yellow fever vaccination. From the 5' RACE reads, TCRdb called clonotypes with MiXCR, one entry per CDR3 protein. The sample has under 300,000 distinct CDR3 sequences, 10% to 15% seen once. Source: CD4+ T cells sorted from PBMCs, taken 45 days after the yellow fever booster vaccination. The receptors here all came from a man aged 30 to 39 who received the YFV17D yellow fever vaccine.

In this sample, this clonotype turned up a few times. The genes are TRBV4-2 and TRBJ2-5; 14 bases map to TRBD2. Germline values: CDR1 LGHNA, CDR2 YNFKEQ. Losses at the gene ends were 2 bases for V and 5 bases for J; bases not matched to a gene: 4. This CDR3 is 16 amino acids long. The CDR3 DNA is TGTGCCAGCAGCCAACCGGGACTAGCGGGAGTCGAGACCCAGTACTTC. It specifies CASSQPGLAGVETQYF.

This sequence joins TRBV20-1 and TRBJ1-5, with D possibly TRBD1 on 6 matching bases. The CDR3 sequence is 16 residues long. V lost 0 bases to trimming and J lost 6 bases, with 18 bases between them. Germline loops: CDR1 DFQATT, CDR2 SNEGSKA (reference sequence). The CDR3 DNA reads TGCAGTGCTAGAGAAGGTGCCGCAGGGGAAGGTCAGCCCCAGCATTTT. This sequence encodes CSAREGAAGEGQPQHF.

This clonotype was detected ten times or more. The genes are TRBV15 and TRBJ2-5, with 9 positions matching TRBD1. Trimming cost V 3 bases and J 3 bases; bases outside gene matches: 5. Germline CDR1 reads LNHNV; CDR2 reads YYDKDF (reference sequence). The CDR3 loop spans 15 amino acids. DNA of the CDR3: TGTGCCACCAGCAGCGGGACAGGGAATAAAGAGACCCAGTACTTC. This translates into CATSSGTGNKETQYF.

This chain links TRBV4-3 with TRBJ1-5, with no clear D. The V end was cut by 1 base, the J end by 6 bases, with 13 bases between. This CDR3 is 15 amino acids long. Germline-derived CDR1 and CDR2 are LGHNA and YSLEER. CDR3 in DNA: TGCGCCAGCAGCCAAGGTCTGGGCTCGGGTCAGCCCCAGCATTTT. This translates into CASSQGLGSGQPQHF.

The chain uses TRBV21-1 and TRBJ2-4; TRBD1, the table's D call, was not compared with the DNA. TRBV21-1 is a recognized pseudogene. The CDR3 sequence is 19 residues long. The CDR3 region has the DNA TGTGCCAGCAGCAAAGCCTCTACAGGGATCGGCCTAGCCAAAAACATTCAGTACTTC. This codes for CASSKASTGIGLAKNIQYF.

The sample holds a few counts of this clonotype. The V call is TRBV20-1, the J call TRBJ1-3, with no clear D. This CDR3 has 13 amino acids. CDR1 and CDR2 (germline): DFQATT, SNEGSKA (reference sequence). V was trimmed by 6 bases and J by 1 base, leaving 10 bases between them. This chain's CDR3 is CSALGLSGNTIYF. The DNA for the CDR3 is TGCAGTGCCCTCGGATTATCTGGAAACACCATATATTTT.

The gene calls are TRBV12-3 or TRBV12-4 and TRBJ2-1, with TRBD2 matching over 13 bases. J was trimmed by 6 bases and V by 6 bases; bases with no gene match: 8. This CDR3 contains 16 residues. As DNA, the CDR3 is TGTGCCAGCAGCTCCAGACTAGCGGGAGGTCTCAATGAGCAGTTCTTC. Its protein is CASSSRLAGGLNEQFF.

This clonotype was seen many times. This chain links TRBV2 with TRBJ2-3; either TRBD1 or TRBD2 may fit D (5 bases each). Germline V gene data show CDR1 as SNHLY and CDR2 as FYNNEI. Trimming removed 6 bases from V and 4 bases from J, with 8 bases in between. This CDR3 has 12 amino acids. CDR3 loop: CASRQGPDTQYF. The CDR3 DNA reads TGTGCCAGCAGGCAGGGACCAGATACGCAGTATTTT.

This clonotype was seen a few times. This sequence joins TRBV7-3 and TRBJ2-7; D unclear. The CDR3 length is 13 residues. Trimming pared 5 bases from V and 4 bases from J, leaving 12 bases between. The germline gives CDR1 SGHTA, CDR2 FQGTGA. Here the CDR3 DNA reads TGTGCCAGCAGCCCTTCTGGTTTTTACGAGCAGTACTTC. It specifies CASSPSGFYEQYF.

This chain links TRBV20-1 with TRBJ2-7; perhaps TRBD2 as D (6 bases). Looked up from germline, CDR1 is DFQATT and CDR2 is SNEGSKA (reference sequence). This CDR3 is 13 amino acids long. V was shortened by 6 bases and J by 9 bases, with 21 bases between the two germline ends. This CDR3 is CSAYRESVAGQYF. CDR3 DNA: TGCAGTGCCTATCGGGAGAGTGTGGCGGGGCAGTACTTC.

V gene TRBV29-1 combines with J gene TRBJ2-7; either TRBD1 or TRBD2 may fit D (7 bases each). Germline V gene lookup returns CDR1 SQVTM and CDR2 ANQGSEA. The ends were cut back, 8 bases at V and 0 bases at J, with 17 bases in the middle. The CDR3 length is 14 residues. CDR3 in DNA: TGCAGCATCACTCAGGGGGGGAACTCCTACGAGCAGTACTTC. Its translation is CSITQGGNSYEQYF.